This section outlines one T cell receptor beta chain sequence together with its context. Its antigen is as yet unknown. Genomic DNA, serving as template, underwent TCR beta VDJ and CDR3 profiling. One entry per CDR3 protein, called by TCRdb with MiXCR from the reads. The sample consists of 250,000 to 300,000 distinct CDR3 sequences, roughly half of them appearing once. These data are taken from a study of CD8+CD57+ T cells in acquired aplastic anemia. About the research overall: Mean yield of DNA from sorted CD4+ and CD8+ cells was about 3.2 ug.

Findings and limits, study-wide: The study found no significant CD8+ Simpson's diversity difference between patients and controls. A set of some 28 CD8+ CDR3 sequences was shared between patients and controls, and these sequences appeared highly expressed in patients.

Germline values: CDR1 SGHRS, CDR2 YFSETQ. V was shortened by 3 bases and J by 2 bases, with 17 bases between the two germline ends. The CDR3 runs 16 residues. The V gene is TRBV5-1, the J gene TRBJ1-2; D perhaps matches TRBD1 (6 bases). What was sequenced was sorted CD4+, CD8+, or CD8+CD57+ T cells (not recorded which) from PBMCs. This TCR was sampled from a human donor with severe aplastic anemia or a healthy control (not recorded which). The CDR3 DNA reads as TGCGCCAGCAGCTCTCACGAGGGGGGGGCGAACTATGGCTACACCTTC. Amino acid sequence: CASSSHEGGANYGYTF.